These T cell receptor beta chains were read from a single sample in a study of shared clonotypes between healthy human individuals. TCRdb's table, derived via immunoSEQ multiplex PCR, lists solely in-frame clones and lacks some. This repertoire shows around 700,000 clones, just over 90% found once; its top ten account for approximately 24%. The sequenced sample was naive CD8+ T cells sorted from blood. Source of these receptors: a man between 25 and 39 years old in good health. Both conserved end residues are part of each CDR3. Each record gives: J gene, clone size, D gene, V gene, CDR3 protein, CDR3 DNA. D genes are given only for firm matches. Clone size is shown for a subset of rows, as once, few, many or a class of expanded clone.

TRBJ2-5 | - | TRBD1 | TRBV2 | CASRGTGPYF | TGTGCCAGCAGGGGGACAGGACCTTACTTC
TRBJ2-3 | once | - | TRBV7-2 | CASSLEGTRSTDTQYF | TGTGCCAGCAGCTTAGAAGGAACTAGATCCACAGATACGCAGTATTTT
TRBJ1-5 | - | - | TRBV27 | CASSLNWGSNQPQHF | TGTGCCAGCAGTTTAAATTGGGGAAGCAATCAGCCCCAGCATTTT
TRBJ1-2 | - | TRBD1 | TRBV19 | CASSIGQGPGYTF | TGTGCCAGTAGTATAGGACAGGGGCCAGGCTACACCTTC
TRBJ2-1 | - | - | TRBV6-5 | CASSYSVENEQFF | TGTGCCAGCAGTTACTCGGTGGAAAATGAGCAGTTCTTC
TRBJ2-7 | - | - | TRBV19 | CASSIDSGVGEQYF | TGTGCCAGTAGTATAGATTCAGGGGTCGGCGAGCAGTACTTC
TRBJ2-1 | - | - | TRBV27 | CASSLSRAYNEQFF | TGTGCCAGCAGTTTATCGCGAGCATACAATGAGCAGTTCTTC
TRBJ2-1 | - | - | TRBV18 | CASSGTVDEQFF | TGTGCCAGCTCAGGTACTGTGGATGAGCAGTTCTTC
TRBJ2-7 | - | TRBD2 | TRBV29-1 | CSVEGTSGTYEQYF | TGCAGCGTTGAGGGGACTAGCGGAACCTACGAGCAGTACTTC
TRBJ1-5 | - | - | TRBV10-2 | CASSERHGGGNQPQHF | TGCGCCAGCAGTGAGCGGCACGGGGGGGGAAATCAGCCCCAGCATTTT
TRBJ2-7 | - | TRBD2 | TRBV27 | CASRLAGGSYEQYF | TGTGCCAGCCGGCTCGCGGGGGGCTCCTACGAGCAGTACTTC
TRBJ2-2 | - | - | TRBV2 | CASSEVTGYTGELFF | TGTGCCAGCAGTGAAGTAACAGGCTACACCGGGGAGCTGTTTTTT
TRBJ2-1 | once | - | TRBV29-1 | CSVDYEQFF | TGCAGCGTTGACTATGAGCAGTTCTTC
TRBJ2-1 | - | - | TRBV7-9 | CASSSEGGEFF | TGTGCCAGCAGCTCGGAGGGCGGGGAGTTCTTC
TRBJ2-7 | - | - | TRBV4-3 | CASSQDTGGAYEQYF | TGCGCCAGCAGCCAAGATACCGGCGGAGCCTACGAGCAGTACTTC
TRBJ1-2 | few | - | TRBV2 | CASSGRVNYGYTF | TGTGCCAGCAGTGGACGGGTTAACTATGGCTACACCTTC
TRBJ2-5 | - | - | TRBV7-9 | CASSSSWEEGIGQETQYF | TGTGCCAGCAGCTCCTCGTGGGAGGAAGGAATTGGCCAAGAGACCCAGTACTTC
TRBJ2-5 | - | - | TRBV11-3 | CASSSNSNGNRGETQYF | TGTGCCAGCAGCTCCAATAGTAACGGGAATAGGGGAGAGACCCAGTACTTC
TRBJ2-1 | - | - | TRBV25-1 | CASRLGWDSYNEQFF | TGTGCCAGCAGATTAGGATGGGACTCCTACAATGAGCAGTTCTTC
TRBJ2-5 | - | - | TRBV6-5 | CASSYRPTGWEETQYF | TGTGCCAGCAGTTACCGGCCCACAGGGTGGGAAGAGACCCAGTACTTC
TRBJ1-2 | - | TRBD1 | TRBV7-2 | CASSLMGGDSPYGYTF | TGTGCCAGCAGCTTAATGGGGGGGGACAGCCCCTATGGCTACACCTTC
TRBJ1-4 | - | - | TRBV18 | CASSTLGQRSNEKLFF | TGTGCCAGCTCGACATTGGGCCAGAGGAGTAATGAAAAACTGTTTTTT
TRBJ2-1 | - | - | TRBV7-8 | CASSLGRFYNEQFF | TGTGCCAGCAGCCTCGGACGGTTCTACAATGAGCAGTTCTTC
TRBJ2-2 | few | - | TRBV7-9 | CASSSGSGELFF | TGTGCCAGCAGCTCAGGATCGGGGGAGCTGTTTTTT
TRBJ2-3 | once | TRBD2 | TRBV11-2 | CASSFLGTSGIRSTDTQYF | TGTGCCAGCAGCTTTCTAGGGACTAGCGGTATCCGTAGCACAGATACGCAGTATTTT
TRBJ1-5 | - | - | TRBV27 | CASSITGFGQPQHF | TGTGCCAGCAGTATCACAGGGTTTGGGCAGCCCCAGCATTTT
TRBJ1-3 | - | - | TRBV14 | CASSHFETSGNTIYF | TGTGCCAGCAGCCACTTTGAGACCTCTGGAAACACCATATATTTT
TRBJ2-1 | - | - | TRBV7-9 | CASSSQTGILGDFNEQFF | TGTGCCAGCAGCTCCCAAACGGGGATCTTAGGTGATTTCAATGAGCAGTTCTTC
TRBJ2-7 | - | TRBD2 | TRBV5-6 | CASSSGTSGRTYEQYF | TGTGCCAGCAGCTCAGGGACTAGCGGGCGAACCTACGAGCAGTACTTC
TRBJ2-1 | - | - | TRBV19 | CASSSTPVLYNEQFF | TGTGCCAGTAGTAGTACCCCAGTACTCTACAATGAGCAGTTCTTC
TRBJ1-2 | - | - | TRBV6-5 | CASRQGPSYGYTF | TGTGCCAGCAGGCAGGGGCCCTCGTATGGCTACACCTTC
TRBJ1-2 | - | TRBD1 | TRBV29-1 | CSVDAGGLFFF | TGCAGCGTTGATGCAGGGGGCTTATTCTTCTTC
TRBJ2-1 | - | TRBD2 | TRBV11-2 | CASSPGTSGILHNEQFF | TGTGCCAGCAGCCCGGGGACTAGCGGGATCCTCCACAATGAGCAGTTCTTC
TRBJ2-1 | - | - | TRBV2 | CASSWSIYNEQFF | TGTGCCAGCAGTTGGTCTATATACAATGAGCAGTTCTTC
TRBJ2-7 | - | - | TRBV4-3 | CASSHEQGPVAYEQYF | TGCGCCAGCAGCCATGAACAGGGCCCGGTAGCCTACGAGCAGTACTTC
TRBJ1-5 | - | - | TRBV6-1 | CASSEDRVTQHF | TGTGCCAGCAGTGAAGACAGGGTGACCCAGCATTTT
TRBJ2-7 | - | - | TRBV6-5 | CAAKQGPEYEQYF | TGTGCCGCTAAGCAGGGGCCCGAGTACGAGCAGTACTTC
TRBJ2-5 | once | TRBD2 | TRBV7-8 | CASSHKRDQRYQETQYF | TGTGCCAGCAGCCATAAGCGGGACCAACGCTACCAAGAGACCCAGTACTTC
TRBJ2-7 | - | - | TRBV4-1 | CASSQVDRSSYEQYF | TGCGCCAGCAGCCAGGTTGACAGGAGCTCCTACGAGCAGTACTTC
TRBJ2-7 | - | - | TRBV7-9 | CASSPGSYEQYF | TGTGCCAGCAGCCCAGGGAGTTACGAGCAGTACTTC
TRBJ2-7 | - | - | TRBV7-9 | CASSLVLGGLAYEQYF | TGTGCCAGCAGCTTAGTACTAGGGGGGCTCGCCTACGAGCAGTACTTC
TRBJ1-1 | - | - | TRBV6-1 | CASSEQGLNTEAFF | TGTGCCAGCAGTGAACAGGGGTTGAACACTGAAGCTTTCTTT
TRBJ1-1 | - | - | TRBV7-9 | CASSRQVNTEAFF | TGTGCCAGCAGCCGACAGGTGAACACTGAAGCTTTCTTT
TRBJ2-5 | - | TRBD2 | TRBV7-9 | CASSLTREGGTQYF | TGTGCCAGCAGCTTAACGCGGGAGGGCGGGACCCAGTACTTC
TRBJ2-5 | - | - | TRBV15 | CATSRDRQETQYF | TGTGCCACCAGCAGAGACAGACAAGAGACCCAGTACTTC
TRBJ2-1 | - | TRBD1 | TRBV29-1 | CSVEGQGTYNEQFF | TGCAGCGTTGAGGGACAGGGCACCTACAATGAGCAGTTCTTC
TRBJ1-5 | - | - | TRBV27 | CASGDTPGQPQHF | TGTGCCAGCGGTGACACTCCCGGGCAGCCCCAGCATTTT
TRBJ2-3 | - | - | TRBV12-2 | CASRSPERERDTQYF | TGTGCAAGTCGCTCCCCCGAGCGGGAGAGAGATACGCAGTATTTT
TRBJ2-3 | - | - | TRBV30 | CAWAGRTDTQYF | TGTGCCTGGGCCGGACGCACAGATACGCAGTATTTT
TRBJ2-7 | once | TRBD2 | TRBV29-1 | CSVERLGGVSYEQYF | TGCAGCGTTGAAAGGTTGGGGGGGGTCTCCTACGAGCAGTACTTC
TRBJ2-7 | - | - | TRBV28 | CASSGTGTGLYEQYF | TGTGCCAGCAGTGGCACTGGTACGGGTCTCTACGAGCAGTACTTC
TRBJ1-2 | few | TRBD1 | TRBV7-4 | CASRIRGFYGYTF | TGTGCCAGCAGAATCAGGGGGTTCTATGGCTACACCTTC
TRBJ1-5 | - | - | TRBV7-8 | CASSLSRPLNQPQHF | TGTGCCAGCAGCTTATCCAGGCCGCTGAATCAGCCCCAGCATTTT